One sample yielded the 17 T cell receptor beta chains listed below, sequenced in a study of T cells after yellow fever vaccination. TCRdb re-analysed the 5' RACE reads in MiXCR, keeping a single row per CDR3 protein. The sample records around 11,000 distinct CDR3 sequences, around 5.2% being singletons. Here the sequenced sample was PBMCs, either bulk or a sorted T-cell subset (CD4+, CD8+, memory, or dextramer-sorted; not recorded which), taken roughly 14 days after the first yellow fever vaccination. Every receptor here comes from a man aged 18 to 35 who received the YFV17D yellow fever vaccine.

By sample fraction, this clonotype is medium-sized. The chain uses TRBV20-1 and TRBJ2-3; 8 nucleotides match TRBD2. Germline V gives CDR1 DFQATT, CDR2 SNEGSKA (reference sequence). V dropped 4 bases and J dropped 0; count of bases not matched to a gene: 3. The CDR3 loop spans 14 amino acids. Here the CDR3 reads CSAIRGGSTDTQYF. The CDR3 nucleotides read TGCAGTGCTATTCGGGGGGGAAGCACAGATACGCAGTATTTT.

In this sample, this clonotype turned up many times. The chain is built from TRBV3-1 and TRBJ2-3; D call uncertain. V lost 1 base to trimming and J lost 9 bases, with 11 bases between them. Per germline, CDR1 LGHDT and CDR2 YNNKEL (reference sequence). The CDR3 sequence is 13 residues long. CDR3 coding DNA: TGTGCCAGCAGCCAAGTACTTGGCGTGACGCAGTATTTT. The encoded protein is CASSQVLGVTQYF.

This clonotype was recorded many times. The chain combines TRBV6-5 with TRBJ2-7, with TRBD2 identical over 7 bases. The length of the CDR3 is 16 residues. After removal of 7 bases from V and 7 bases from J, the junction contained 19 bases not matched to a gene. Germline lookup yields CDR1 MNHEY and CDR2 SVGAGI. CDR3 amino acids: CASTPPGGTALAEQYF. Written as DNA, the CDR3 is TGTGCCAGCACCCCCCCCGGGGGGACGGCCCTAGCGGAGCAGTACTTC.

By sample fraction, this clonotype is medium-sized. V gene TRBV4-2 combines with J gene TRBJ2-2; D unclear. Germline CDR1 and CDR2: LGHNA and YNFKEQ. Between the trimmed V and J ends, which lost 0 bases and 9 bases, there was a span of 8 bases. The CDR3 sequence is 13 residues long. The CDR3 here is CASSQELNWELFF. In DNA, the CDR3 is TGTGCCAGCAGCCAAGAACTAAACTGGGAGCTGTTTTTT.

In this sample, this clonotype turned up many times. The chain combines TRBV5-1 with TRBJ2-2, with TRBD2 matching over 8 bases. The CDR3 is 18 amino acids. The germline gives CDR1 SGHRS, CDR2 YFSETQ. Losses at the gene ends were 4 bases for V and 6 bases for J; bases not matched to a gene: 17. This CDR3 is CASSHNTGTRGRAGELFF. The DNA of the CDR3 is TGCGCCAGCAGCCATAATACCGGGACTAGAGGCCGGGCCGGGGAGCTGTTTTTT.

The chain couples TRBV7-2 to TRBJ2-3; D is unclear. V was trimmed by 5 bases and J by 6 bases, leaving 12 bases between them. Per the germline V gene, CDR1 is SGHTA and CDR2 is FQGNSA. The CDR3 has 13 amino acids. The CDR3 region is CASSLSVFDTQYF. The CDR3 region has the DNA TGTGCCAGCAGCCTGTCAGTGTTTGATACGCAGTATTTT.

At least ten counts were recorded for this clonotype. CDR3 sequence (DNA): TGTGCCAGCAGCCAAGGGGACACGTCGGTAGTTGTTGGCTACACCTTC. This encodes CASSQGDTSVVVGYTF. This rearrangement joins TRBV3-1 to TRBJ1-2; a possible D gene is TRBD1 (6 bases). V dropped 1 base and J dropped 7 bases, with 19 bases sitting between them. The CDR3 length is 16 residues. From germline, CDR1 is LGHDT and CDR2 YNNKEL (reference sequence).

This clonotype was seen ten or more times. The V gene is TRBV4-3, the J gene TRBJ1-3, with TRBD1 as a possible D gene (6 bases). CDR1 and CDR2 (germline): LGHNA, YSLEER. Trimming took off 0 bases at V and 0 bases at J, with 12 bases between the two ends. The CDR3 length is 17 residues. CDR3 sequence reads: CASSQDSRGYSGNTIYF. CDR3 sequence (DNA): TGCGCCAGCAGCCAAGATAGCAGGGGATACTCTGGAAACACCATATATTTT.

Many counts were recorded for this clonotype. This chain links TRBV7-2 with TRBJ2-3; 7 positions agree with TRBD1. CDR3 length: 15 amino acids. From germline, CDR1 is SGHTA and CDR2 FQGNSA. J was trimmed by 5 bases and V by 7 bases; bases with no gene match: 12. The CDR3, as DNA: TGTGCCAGCAAGGTTTTACAGGGGACGGGAGATACGCAGTATTTT. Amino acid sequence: CASKVLQGTGDTQYF.

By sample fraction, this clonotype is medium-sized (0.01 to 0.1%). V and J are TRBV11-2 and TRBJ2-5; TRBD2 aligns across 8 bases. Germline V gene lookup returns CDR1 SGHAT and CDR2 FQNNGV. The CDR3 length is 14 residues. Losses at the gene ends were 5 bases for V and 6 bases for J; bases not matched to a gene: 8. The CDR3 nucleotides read TGTGCCAGCAGCACCCGGGGGGGCCTCCAGACCCAGTACTTC. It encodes CASSTRGGLQTQYF.

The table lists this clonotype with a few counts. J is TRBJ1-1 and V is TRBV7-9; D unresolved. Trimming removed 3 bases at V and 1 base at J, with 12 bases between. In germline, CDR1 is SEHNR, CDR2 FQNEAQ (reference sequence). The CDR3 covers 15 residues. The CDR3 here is CASSFPQSTNTEAFF. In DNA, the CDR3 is TGTGCCAGCAGCTTCCCCCAGTCCACGAACACTGAAGCTTTCTTT.

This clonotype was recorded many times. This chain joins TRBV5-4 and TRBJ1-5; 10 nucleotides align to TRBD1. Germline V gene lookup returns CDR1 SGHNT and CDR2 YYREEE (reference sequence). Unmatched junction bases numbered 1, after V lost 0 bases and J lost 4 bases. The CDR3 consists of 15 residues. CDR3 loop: CASSLGGQGNQPQHF. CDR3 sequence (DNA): TGTGCCAGCAGCTTGGGGGGACAGGGGAATCAGCCCCAGCATTTT.

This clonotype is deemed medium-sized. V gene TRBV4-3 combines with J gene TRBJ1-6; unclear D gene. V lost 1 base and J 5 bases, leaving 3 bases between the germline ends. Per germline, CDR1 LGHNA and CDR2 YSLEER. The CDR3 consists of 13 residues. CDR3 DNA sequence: TGCGCCAGCAGCCAAGTAAATAATTCACCCCTCCACTTT. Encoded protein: CASSQVNNSPLHF.

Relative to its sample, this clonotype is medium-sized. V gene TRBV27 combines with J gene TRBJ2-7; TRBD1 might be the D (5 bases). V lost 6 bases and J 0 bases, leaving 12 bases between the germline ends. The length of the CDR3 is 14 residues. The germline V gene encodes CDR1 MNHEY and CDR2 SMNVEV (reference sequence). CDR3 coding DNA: TGTGCCAGCAGACCCTGGGGCAGCTCCTACGAGCAGTACTTC. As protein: CASRPWGSSYEQYF.

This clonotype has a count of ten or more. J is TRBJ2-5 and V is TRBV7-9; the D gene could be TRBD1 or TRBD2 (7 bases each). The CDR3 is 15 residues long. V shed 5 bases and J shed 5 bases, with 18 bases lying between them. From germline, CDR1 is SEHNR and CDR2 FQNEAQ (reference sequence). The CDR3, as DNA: TGTGCCAGCAGCCTACGACAGGGAGGGTCCGAGACCCAGTACTTC. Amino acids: CASSLRQGGSETQYF.

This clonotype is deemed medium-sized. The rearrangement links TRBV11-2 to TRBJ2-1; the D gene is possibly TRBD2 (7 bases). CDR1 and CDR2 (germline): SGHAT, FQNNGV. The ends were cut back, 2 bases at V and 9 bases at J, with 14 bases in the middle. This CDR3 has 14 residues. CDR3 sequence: CASSLWGGLGEQFF. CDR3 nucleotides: TGTGCCAGCAGCTTATGGGGGGGCCTGGGTGAGCAGTTCTTC. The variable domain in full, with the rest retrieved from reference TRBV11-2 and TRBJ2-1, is EAGVAQSPRYKIIEKRQSVAFWCNPISGHATLYWYQQILGQGPKLLIQFQNNGVVDDSQLPKDRFSAERLKGVDSTLKIQPAKLEDSAVYLCASSLWGGLGEQFFGPGTRLTVL.

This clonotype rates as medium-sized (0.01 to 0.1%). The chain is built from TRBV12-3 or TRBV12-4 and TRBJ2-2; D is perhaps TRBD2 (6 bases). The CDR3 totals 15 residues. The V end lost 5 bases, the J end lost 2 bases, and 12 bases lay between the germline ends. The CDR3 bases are TGTGCCAGCAGTCTCTCTAGCGCCAACACCGGGGAGCTGTTTTTT. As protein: CASSLSSANTGELFF.